The 25 T cell receptor beta chains below all came from one sample that was sequenced in a study of identical twins. TCRdb redid the calling of the 5' RACE reads with MiXCR, one entry per CDR3 protein. The sample has 1.5 million or so distinct CDR3 sequences; around 29% are singletons. Sequenced material: cord blood. The receptors derive from a newborn girl in good health.

This clonotype was seen more than once but under ten times. This chain joins TRBV20-1 and TRBJ1-1; a possible D gene is TRBD1 (6 bases). Germline lookup yields CDR1 DFQATT and CDR2 SNEGSKA (reference sequence). This CDR3 has 12 residues. V lost 5 bases, J lost 3 bases, and 10 bases lay in between. The CDR3 region has the DNA TGCAGTGCTCCTAGACAGGACACTGAAGCTTTCTTT. Residues: CSAPRQDTEAFF.

This clonotype was seen only a few times. The rearrangement links TRBV28 to TRBJ2-4, with 7 nucleotides matching TRBD1. Gene TRBJ2-7 matches the end of the DNA better, so the J call may be wrong. Germline V gives CDR1 MDHEN, CDR2 SYDVKM. The CDR3 loop spans 14 amino acids. CDR3 sequence: CASIAGTVSYEQYF. The CDR3 DNA is TGTGCCAGCATTGCCGGGACAGTCAGCTACGAGCAGTACTTC.

CDR3 DNA: TGCGCCAGCAGCCGTGGGGACAATAACTATGGCTACACCTTC. This translates into CASSRGDNNYGYTF. The V gene is TRBV5-1, the J gene TRBJ1-2; tentatively, D is TRBD1 (6 bases). The V end lost 4 bases, the J end lost 1 base, and 11 bases lay between the germline ends. CDR3 size: 14 residues. Per the germline V gene, CDR1 is SGHRS and CDR2 is YFSETQ.

This clonotype was found a few times. The J gene is TRBJ1-2, the V gene TRBV28; 8 positions agree with TRBD1. Unmatched junction bases numbered 28, after V lost 2 bases and J lost 11 bases. Per germline, CDR1 MDHEN and CDR2 SYDVKM. CDR3 length equals 20 residues. CDR3 sequence (DNA): TGTGCCAGCAGTTTACATTCCCATTGGACAGGGTATGAGATGTCATCGGGGTACACCTTC. Amino acids: CASSLHSHWTGYEMSSGYTF.

This clonotype was picked up many times. The V call is TRBV10-3, the J call TRBJ2-1, with TRBD2 matching over 8 bases. The J segment lost 5 bases and the V segment lost 0 bases, leaving 6 bases of the junction unmatched. Germline CDR1 reads ENHRY; CDR2 reads SYGVKD. The CDR3 spans 16 residues. The CDR3 DNA is TGTGCCATCAGTGAGTCATGGACTAGCTACAACAATGAGCAGTTCTTC. Translated: CAISESWTSYNNEQFF.

As to this clonotype: One junction end does not reproduce the germline sequence, and a read error may be involved. The V gene is TRBV4-1, the J gene TRBJ1-2; D gene uncertain. CDR1 is MGHRA and CDR2 is YSYEKL in the germline V gene. CDR3 length equals 15 residues. Here the CDR3 reads CACSQEKKRDYGYTF. Written as DNA, the CDR3 is TGCGCCTGCAGCCAAGAGAAGAAAAGGGACTATGGCTACACCTTC.

This clonotype has a handful of counts. The chain combines TRBV5-1 with TRBJ1-4, with D hard to call. The CDR3 has 15 amino acids. CDR1 is SGHRS, CDR2 YFSETQ, per germline. Trimming shortened V by 1 base and J by 3 bases, and 10 bases separated the two germline ends. CDR3 bases: TGCGCCAGCAGCTTGAACAAGGGAGCTAATGAAAAACTGTTTTTT. Its translation is CASSLNKGANEKLFF.

The table lists this clonotype with a few counts. This chain links TRBV28 with TRBJ1-6; D gene unclear. The germline V and J ends were trimmed by 3 bases and 2 bases, with 8 bases remaining between them. Germline V CDR1 and CDR2: MDHEN, SYDVKM. This CDR3 has 15 residues. CDR3 in DNA: TGTGCCAGCAGTTTTCGGGAAGCCTATAATTCACCCCTCCACTTT. It yields the protein CASSFREAYNSPLHF.

The chain couples TRBV5-1 to TRBJ2-7, with 12 positions matching TRBD2. Germline loops: CDR1 SGHRS, CDR2 YFSETQ. The CDR3 sequence is 16 residues long. V lost 4 bases and J lost 1; bases outside the gene matches: 6. The DNA for the CDR3 is TGCGCCAGCAGCGCCGGGACTAGCGGGCGATCCTACGAGCAGTACTTC. Translating gives CASSAGTSGRSYEQYF.

V usage is TRBV27 and J usage is TRBJ1-1; no firm D call. The V gene's germline CDR1 is MNHEY and CDR2 SMNVEV (reference sequence). This CDR3 is built from 15 residues. V lost 6 bases, J lost 5 bases, and 19 bases lay in between. The CDR3 DNA is TGTGCCAGCAGCCCCTCGGCGCGGGCGGTTACTGAAGCTTTCTTT. It encodes CASSPSARAVTEAFF.

The rearrangement links TRBV27 to TRBJ2-7, with 9 bases matching TRBD1. CDR1 is MNHEY, CDR2 SMNVEV, per germline (reference sequence). This CDR3 spans 14 amino acids. V lost 8 bases to trimming and J lost 0 bases; unmatched junction nucleotides: 5. CDR3 coding DNA: TGTGCCAGCGGGACAGGGTCAGACTCCTACGAGCAGTACTTC. This translates into CASGTGSDSYEQYF.

The V and J genes are TRBV27 and TRBJ2-2; 9 bases fit TRBD2. CDR1 is MNHEY and CDR2 is SMNVEV in the germline V gene (reference sequence). The ends lost 3 bases at V and 3 bases at J; junction bases unmatched: 8. The CDR3 totals 17 residues. The CDR3 nucleotides read TGTGCCAGCAGTTTCCTCCGACTAGCGGAGTACACCGGGGAGCTGTTTTTT. It encodes CASSFLRLAEYTGELFF.

This chain links TRBV20-1 with TRBJ2-3; 8 bases are shared with TRBD1. CDR3 length equals 12 residues. Germline V gene sequence: CDR1 DFQATT, CDR2 SNEGSKA (reference sequence). V was pared by 7 bases and J by 4 bases, with 4 bases of the junction left unmatched. DNA for the CDR3: TGCAGTGAGGACAGGGTCGCAGATACGCAGTATTTT. Amino acid sequence: CSEDRVADTQYF.

The chain combines TRBV20-1 with TRBJ2-1; 8 bases match TRBD2. CDR3 length: 13 residues. J lost 5 bases, V lost 5 bases, and 5 bases had no gene match. The germline gives CDR1 DFQATT, CDR2 SNEGSKA (reference sequence). The CDR3 loop reads CSALSGVHNEQFF. The CDR3 nucleotides are TGCAGTGCTCTTAGCGGGGTCCACAATGAGCAGTTCTTC.

The chain couples TRBV7-2 to TRBJ2-7, with 8 bases matching TRBD2. V trimming: 1 base; J trimming: 2 bases; junction bases outside the gene matches: 4. The germline V gene has CDR1 SGHTA and CDR2 FQGNSA. This CDR3 comprises 15 residues. CDR3 sequence reads: CASSLVATSAYEQYF. CDR3 nucleotide sequence: TGTGCCAGCAGCTTAGTGGCGACTAGCGCCTACGAGCAGTACTTC.

This clonotype occurred once. The chain combines TRBV7-9 with TRBJ2-1, with 9 bases fitting TRBD2. J gave up 0 bases and V 5 bases, and 17 bases lay outside the gene matches. Germline V CDR1 and CDR2: SEHNR, FQNEAQ (reference sequence). This CDR3 is 20 amino acids long. The CDR3 is CASSPRRASGNHDSYNEQFF. The CDR3 DNA is TGTGCCAGCAGCCCCCGAAGGGCTAGCGGGAATCATGACTCCTACAATGAGCAGTTCTTC.

This chain connects TRBV6-5 to TRBJ2-1; 7 nucleotides match TRBD2. This CDR3 spans 15 amino acids. Trimming cost V 0 bases and J 9 bases; bases outside gene matches: 8. From germline, CDR1 is MNHEY and CDR2 SVGAGI. The CDR3 loop reads CASSYSAGVDGEQFF. In DNA form, the CDR3 reads TGTGCCAGCAGTTACTCGGCGGGAGTGGATGGTGAGCAGTTCTTC.

This clonotype was picked up a small number of times. This chain links TRBV4-1 with TRBJ2-6, with D possibly being TRBD2 (6 bases). V lost 4 bases, J lost 4 bases, and 11 bases lay in between. Looked up from germline, CDR1 is MGHRA and CDR2 is YSYEKL. The CDR3 has 15 amino acids. CDR3 amino acids: CASSPAGRGANVLTF. CDR3 nucleotide sequence: TGCGCCAGCAGCCCAGCAGGGAGGGGGGCCAACGTCCTGACTTTC.

In this sample, this clonotype turned up a few times. The chain carries TRBV29-1 and TRBJ2-5, with TRBD1 identical over 7 bases. Trimming cost V 6 bases and J 3 bases; bases outside gene matches: 13. Germline V gene lookup returns CDR1 SQVTM and CDR2 ANQGSEA. The CDR3 is 15 amino acids. Here the CDR3 DNA reads TGCAGCGTCCCGCGGTTACAGGGGCGCGAAGAGACCCAGTACTTC. Encoded protein: CSVPRLQGREETQYF.

V usage is TRBV7-2 and J usage is TRBJ2-1; 7 nucleotides align to TRBD2. This CDR3 spans 14 amino acids. V shed 1 base, J shed 9 bases, and the junction held 6 bases outside the gene matches. CDR1 SGHTA and CDR2 FQGNSA come from the germline V gene. Here the CDR3 reads CASSLVGGRGEQFF. The CDR3 bases are TGTGCCAGCAGCTTAGTGGGAGGGAGGGGTGAGCAGTTCTTC.

To note about this clonotype: Germline and junction disagree at one end, which may indicate a read error. J is TRBJ2-3 and V is TRBV27; D is uncertain. Germline V gene sequence: CDR1 MNHEY, CDR2 SMNVEV (reference sequence). CDR3 size: 12 residues. CDR3 loop: CAGRNYTDTQYF. DNA for the CDR3: TGTGCCGGCAGAAACTACACAGATACGCAGTATTTT.

The V gene is TRBV28, the J gene TRBJ2-2; 9 bases match TRBD2. Trimming at V came to 10 bases and at J to 7 bases, leaving 10 bases not matched to a gene. Looked up from germline, CDR1 is MDHEN and CDR2 is SYDVKM. The CDR3 is 14 residues long. This CDR3 reads CATQPGLAIGELFF. The CDR3 DNA is TGTGCCACCCAACCGGGACTAGCTATCGGGGAGCTGTTTTTT.

The chain recombines TRBV12-3 or TRBV12-4 with TRBJ2-1; 8 bases fit TRBD2. V shed 6 bases, J shed 8 bases, and the junction held 12 bases outside the gene matches. This CDR3 is 15 amino acids long. This chain's CDR3 is CASSRGGHLVDEQFF. DNA for the CDR3: TGTGCCAGCAGCCGGGGGGGCCATCTTGTCGATGAGCAGTTCTTC.

This clonotype was counted between two and nine times. The CDR3 sequence: CASSHRGLAASTDTQYF. The CDR3 coding sequence is TGTGCCAGCAGCCACCGAGGACTAGCGGCTAGCACAGATACGCAGTATTTT. The chain carries TRBV3-1 and TRBJ2-3; 10 nucleotides line up with TRBD2. Per the germline V gene, CDR1 is LGHDT and CDR2 is YNNKEL (reference sequence). The CDR3 is 17 amino acids. The ends lost 3 bases at V and 0 bases at J; junction bases unmatched: 6.

The chain recombines TRBV11-2 with TRBJ2-1; TRBD1 agrees at 10 bases. This CDR3 spans 17 amino acids. Germline loops: CDR1 SGHAT, CDR2 FQNNGV. V lost 1 base and J lost 6; bases outside the gene matches: 9. CDR3 amino acids: CASSLGFSRQGANEQFF. In DNA form, the CDR3 reads TGTGCCAGCAGCTTAGGCTTCTCGAGACAGGGGGCCAATGAGCAGTTCTTC.